Following are 9 T cell receptor beta chains from one sample sequenced in a study. TCRdb re-called the 5' RACE reads with MiXCR, one entry per CDR3 protein. This repertoire shows roughly 52,000 distinct CDR3 sequences, roughly 17% found once; its top ten account for approximately 2.5%. Sequencing input: naive CD4+ T cells sorted from blood. Documented subset: naive CD4+ T cells, CD4+CD45RA+CD25-. The receptors stem from a female donor with breast cancer.

This clonotype has a count of ten or more. The chain combines TRBV12-3 or TRBV12-4 with TRBJ1-1; TRBD1 matches at 9 bases. V gave up 3 bases and J gave up 2 bases; unmatched junction bases: 1. This CDR3 contains 14 residues. The CDR3 sequence is CASSLGQGNTEAFF. The CDR3 DNA reads TGTGCCAGCAGTTTGGGACAGGGAAACACTGAAGCTTTCTTT.

This chain uses TRBV18 with TRBJ1-5; D is unresolved. CDR1 and CDR2 (germline): KGHSH, LQKENI. The CDR3 runs to 16 residues. With 0 bases removed from V and 3 bases from J, the gap between germline ends came to 12 bases. CDR3 protein: CASSPPNGVLNQPQHF. DNA of the CDR3: TGTGCCAGCTCACCACCGAATGGGGTCCTCAATCAGCCCCAGCATTTT.

This clonotype has only a few counts. The chain recombines TRBV7-8 with TRBJ2-7; D gene unclear. CDR3 length: 13 residues. The V end lost 5 bases, the J end lost 7 bases, and 15 bases lay between the germline ends. Germline CDR1 and CDR2: SGHVS and FQNEAQ. In nucleotides, the CDR3 is TGTGCCAGCAGCCGGACCCCGACTTTGGAGCAGTACTTC. This encodes CASSRTPTLEQYF.

J is TRBJ2-3 and V is TRBV28; no firm D call. The germline V gene encodes CDR1 MDHEN and CDR2 SYDVKM. Trimming pared 4 bases from V and 1 base from J, leaving 12 bases between. CDR3 size: 15 residues. Here the CDR3 reads CASSSPLSGTDTQYF. CDR3 DNA sequence: TGTGCCAGCAGTTCGCCATTAAGCGGCACAGATACGCAGTATTTT.

This clonotype was observed at least ten times. V and J are TRBV4-1 and TRBJ2-1; 7 positions agree with TRBD2. Germline V gene sequence: CDR1 MGHRA, CDR2 YSYEKL. Trimming at V came to 1 base and at J to 4 bases, leaving 7 bases not matched to a gene. CDR3 size: 16 residues. The CDR3 region is CASSQGRSLAYNEQFF. DNA of the CDR3: TGCGCCAGCAGCCAAGGACGGTCACTAGCGTACAATGAGCAGTTCTTC.

This clonotype came up a few times. This chain uses TRBV29-1 with TRBJ2-1; tentatively, D is TRBD1 (6 bases). This CDR3 has 13 amino acids. Germline V lookup: CDR1 SQVTM, CDR2 ANQGSEA. V was cut by 8 bases and J by 2 bases, with 13 bases left in between. CDR3 region: CSFRGIPYNEQFF. As DNA, the CDR3 is TGCAGCTTTAGGGGGATCCCCTACAATGAGCAGTTCTTC.

The chain carries TRBV11-2 and TRBJ2-1; no firm D call. With 0 bases removed from V and 2 bases from J, the gap between germline ends came to 8 bases. There are 15 residues in the CDR3. Germline CDR1 reads SGHAT; CDR2 reads FQNNGV. The chain's CDR3 is CASSLEGKAYNEQFF. The CDR3 DNA reads TGTGCCAGCAGCTTAGAAGGGAAGGCCTACAATGAGCAGTTCTTC.

This clonotype has more than one count but fewer than ten. V is TRBV6-5 and J is TRBJ2-3; D remains ambiguous. The CDR3 covers 13 residues. V was clipped by 1 base and J by 4 bases, with 6 bases between them. Germline loops: CDR1 MNHEY, CDR2 SVGAGI. CDR3 in DNA: TGTGCCAGCAGTTACTACCTATCAGATACGCAGTATTTT. It is translated as CASSYYLSDTQYF.

This clonotype showed up just a few times. The chain carries TRBV4-1 and TRBJ1-3; D is unresolved. The V gene's germline CDR1 is MGHRA and CDR2 YSYEKL. The CDR3 totals 14 residues. Trimming shortened V by 1 base and J by 4 bases, and 8 bases separated the two germline ends. The CDR3 bases are TGCGCCAGCAGCCAAGGTAGAGACGGAAACACCATATATTTT. Its protein is CASSQGRDGNTIYF.